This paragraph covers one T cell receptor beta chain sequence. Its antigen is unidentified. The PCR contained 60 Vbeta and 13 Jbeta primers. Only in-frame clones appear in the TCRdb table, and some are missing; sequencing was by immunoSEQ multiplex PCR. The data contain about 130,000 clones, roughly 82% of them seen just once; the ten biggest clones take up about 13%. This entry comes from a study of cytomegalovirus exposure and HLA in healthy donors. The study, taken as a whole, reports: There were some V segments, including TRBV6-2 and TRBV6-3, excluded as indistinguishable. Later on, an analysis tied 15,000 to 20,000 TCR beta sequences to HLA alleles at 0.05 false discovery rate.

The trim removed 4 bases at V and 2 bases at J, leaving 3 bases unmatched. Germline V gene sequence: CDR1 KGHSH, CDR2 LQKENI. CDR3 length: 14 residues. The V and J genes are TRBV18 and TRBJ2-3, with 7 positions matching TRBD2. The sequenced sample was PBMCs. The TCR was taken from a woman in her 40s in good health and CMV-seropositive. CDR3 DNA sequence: TGTGCCAGCTCACGCCTAGCGGACACAGATACGCAGTATTTT. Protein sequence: CASSRLADTDTQYF.